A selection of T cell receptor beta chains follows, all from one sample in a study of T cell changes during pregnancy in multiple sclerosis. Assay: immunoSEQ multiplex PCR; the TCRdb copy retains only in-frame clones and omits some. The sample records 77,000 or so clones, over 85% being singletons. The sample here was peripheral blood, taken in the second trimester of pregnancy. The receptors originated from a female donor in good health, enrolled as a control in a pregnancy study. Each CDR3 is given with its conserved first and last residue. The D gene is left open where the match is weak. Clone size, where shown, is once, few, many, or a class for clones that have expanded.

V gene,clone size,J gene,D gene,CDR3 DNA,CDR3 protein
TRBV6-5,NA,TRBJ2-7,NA,TGTGCCAGCAGTTCCCACTACGAGCAGTACTTC,CASSSHYEQYF
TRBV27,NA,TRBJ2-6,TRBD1,TGTGCCAGCAGTCTCACAGGGGACCCTGGGGCCAACGTCCTGACTTTC,CASSLTGDPGANVLTF
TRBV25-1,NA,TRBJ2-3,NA,TGTGCCAGCAGTGGCGGGGGTTCAGGGGCTAGCACAGATACGCAGTATTTT,CASSGGGSGASTDTQYF
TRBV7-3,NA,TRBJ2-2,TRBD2,TGTGCCAGCAGCTTAACAAGCGGGGGTAACACCGGGGAGCTGTTTTTT,CASSLTSGGNTGELFF
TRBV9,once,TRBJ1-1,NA,TGTGCCAGCAGCGCGGTAACAGGCAGGGAGGCTGAAGCTTTCTTT,CASSAVTGREAEAFF
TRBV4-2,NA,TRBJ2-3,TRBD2,TGTGCCAGCAGCCAAGTCTTTTGGCGTAGCGGGGGATCTAAGGATACGCAGTATTTT,CASSQVFWRSGGSKDTQYF
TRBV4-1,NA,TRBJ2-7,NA,TGCGCCAGCAGCCAGGTGGGGCCTATCGAGCAGTACTTC,CASSQVGPIEQYF
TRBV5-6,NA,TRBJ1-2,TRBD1,TGTGCCAGCAGTTTACAGGGGTCCTATGGCTACACCTTC,CASSLQGSYGYTF
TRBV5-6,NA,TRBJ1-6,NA,TGTGCCAGCGCTTGGGGGGGGGCTTATAATTCACCCCTCCACTTT,CASAWGGAYNSPLHF
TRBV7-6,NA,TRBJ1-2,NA,TGTGCCAGCAGCTTAGCGGAAGGGGGCTATGGCTACACCTTC,CASSLAEGGYGYTF
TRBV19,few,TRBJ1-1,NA,TGTGCCAGTAATGCGGGGGTTGAAGCTTTCTTT,CASNAGVEAFF
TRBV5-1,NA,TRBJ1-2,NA,TGCGCCAGCAGGATGGGGGGGGACTATGGCTACACCTTC,CASRMGGDYGYTF
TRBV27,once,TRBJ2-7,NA,TGTGCCAGAACCGAAAAGAGGACATCCTACGAGCAGTACTTC,CARTEKRTSYEQYF